Each of the 10 T cell receptor beta chains below was sequenced from the same sample in a study of T cells in Graves' hyperthyroidism and ophthalmopathy. TCR beta CDR3 regions were amplified from RNA transcripts. The HTBI primer set was used in a first-round RT-PCR of the TCR CDR3. TCRdb passed the multiplex PCR reads through MiXCR, listing each CDR3 protein once. The table has about 560,000 distinct CDR3 sequences, approximately 15% seen once. What was sequenced was blood. Receptors were obtained from a woman aged 40 to 49 with Graves' hyperthyroidism.

The table lists this clonotype with many counts. The rearrangement uses TRBV20-1 and TRBJ2-1; possible D gene TRBD1, 6 bases. V was shortened by 4 bases and J by 12 bases, with 16 bases between the two germline ends. CDR3 length: 12 residues. Germline CDR1 is DFQATT and CDR2 is SNEGSKA (reference sequence). The CDR3 bases are TGCAGTGCTAACAAACCACAGGGTTTGCAGTTCTTC. The encoded protein is CSANKPQGLQFF.

This chain joins TRBV28 and TRBJ1-6, with no clear D. Looked up from germline, CDR1 is MDHEN and CDR2 is SYDVKM. The CDR3 contains 13 residues. Between the trimmed V and J ends, which lost 5 bases and 6 bases, there was a span of 8 bases. The CDR3 here is CASSVDLNSPLHF. In DNA, the CDR3 is TGTGCCAGCAGTGTGGATCTTAATTCACCCCTCCACTTT.

This clonotype has just a few counts. The gene calls are TRBV20-1 and TRBJ1-5, with D possibly matching TRBD1 (6 bases). Germline V lookup: CDR1 DFQATT, CDR2 SNEGSKA (reference sequence). The V and J ends lost 4 bases and 4 bases respectively, with 11 bases between them. This CDR3 spans 13 amino acids. CDR3: CSATDSKNQPQHF. The CDR3 region has the DNA TGCAGTGCTACGGACAGCAAGAATCAGCCCCAGCATTTT.

The chain uses TRBV6-2 or TRBV6-3 and TRBJ2-1; D gene ambiguous. The CDR3 totals 16 residues. Germline loops: CDR1 MNHEY, CDR2 SVGEGT. The V end lost 2 bases, the J end lost 0 bases, and 11 bases lay between the germline ends. The CDR3 sequence: CASSYVNGYSYNEQFF. The CDR3 coding sequence is TGTGCCAGCAGTTACGTCAATGGGTACTCCTACAATGAGCAGTTCTTC.

This clonotype came up many times. The gene calls are TRBV5-1 and TRBJ1-6; possible D gene TRBD1, 5 bases. Trimming stripped 3 bases from V and 7 bases from J, with 8 bases between. In germline, CDR1 is SGHRS, CDR2 YFSETQ. This CDR3 comprises 13 residues. In DNA, the CDR3 is TGCGCCAGCAGCTATCACAGGAATTCACCCCTCCACTTT. It yields the protein CASSYHRNSPLHF. Full variable domain (missing parts from reference TRBV5-1 and TRBJ1-6): KAGVTQTPRYLIKTRGQQVTLSCSPISGHRSVSWYQQTPGQGLQFLFEYFSETQRNKGNFPGRFSGRQFSNSRSEMNVSTLELGDSALYLCASSYHRNSPLHFGNGTRLTVT.

This clonotype was detected many times. The CDR3 coding sequence is TGTGCCAGCTCGCGCGGGCTAGCCGGGAGGTTTGGCTCCTACGAGCAGTACTTC. Protein: CASSRGLAGRFGSYEQYF. This chain links TRBV18 with TRBJ2-7; 7 nucleotides line up with TRBD2. Germline loops: CDR1 KGHSH, CDR2 LQKENI. Losses at the gene ends were 6 bases for V and 0 bases for J; bases not matched to a gene: 17. The CDR3 is 18 amino acids.

This clonotype was detected ten times or more. The J gene is TRBJ2-3, the V gene TRBV7-2; D unresolved. The V gene lost 3 bases and the J gene lost 4 bases, with 5 bases spanning the gap. Germline CDR1 is SGHTA and CDR2 is FQGNSA. The CDR3 extends over 12 amino acids. This CDR3 is CASSFHPDTQYF. The DNA of the CDR3 is TGTGCCAGCAGCTTTCATCCAGATACGCAGTATTTT.

This clonotype has a count of ten or more. This chain uses TRBV9 with TRBJ2-2; 8 bases agree with TRBD2. Germline CDR1 is SGDLS and CDR2 is YYNGEE. CDR3 length: 15 residues. The V segment lost 4 bases and the J segment 5 bases; nucleotides outside the gene matches: 7. The CDR3: CASSRAGALTGELFF. The CDR3 nucleotides read TGTGCCAGCAGCCGAGCGGGAGCTCTGACCGGGGAGCTGTTTTTT.

This clonotype was found many times. The chain joins TRBV19 to TRBJ1-1, with TRBD1 identical over 11 bases. This CDR3 contains 15 residues. V lost 3 bases, J lost 3 bases, and 3 bases stayed unmatched. Germline V gives CDR1 LNHDA, CDR2 SQIVND (reference sequence). The CDR3 reads CASSMDRGLDTEAFF. The CDR3 region has the DNA TGTGCCAGTAGTATGGACAGGGGGCTCGACACTGAAGCTTTCTTT. Filled out from reference TRBV19 and TRBJ1-1, the complete variable domain reads DGGITQSPKYLFRKEGQNVTLSCEQNLNHDAMYWYRQDPGQGLRLIYYSQIVNDFQKGDIAEGYSVSREKKESFPLTVTSAQKNPTAFYLCASSMDRGLDTEAFFGQGTRLTVV.

The chain carries TRBV4-1 and TRBJ2-7; D remains unclear. The V end was cut by 6 bases, the J end by 2 bases, with 17 bases between. The CDR3 consists of 15 residues. The V gene's germline CDR1 is MGHRA and CDR2 YSYEKL. The CDR3 nucleotides are TGCGCCAGCAGTATAGTGCCGAGCGAGGCCTACGAGCAGTACTTC. Amino acid sequence: CASSIVPSEAYEQYF.